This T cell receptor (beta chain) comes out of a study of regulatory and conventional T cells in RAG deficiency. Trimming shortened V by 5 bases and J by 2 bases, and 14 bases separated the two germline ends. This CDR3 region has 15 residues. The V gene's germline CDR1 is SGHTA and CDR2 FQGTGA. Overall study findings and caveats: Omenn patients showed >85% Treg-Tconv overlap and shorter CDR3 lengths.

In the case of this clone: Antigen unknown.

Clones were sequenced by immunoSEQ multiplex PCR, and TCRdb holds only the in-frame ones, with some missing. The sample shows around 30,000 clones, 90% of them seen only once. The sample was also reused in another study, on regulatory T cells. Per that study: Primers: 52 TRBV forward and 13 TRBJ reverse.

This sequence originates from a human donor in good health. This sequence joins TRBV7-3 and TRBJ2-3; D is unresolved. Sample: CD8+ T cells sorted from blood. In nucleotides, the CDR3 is TGTGCCAGCAGCCGTAGGTCTAGGATCACAGATACGCAGTATTTT. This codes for CASSRRSRITDTQYF.